This T cell receptor (beta chain) was documented in a study of blood T cells in healthy people across ages. PCR was performed a second time for about 7 to 12 cycles using a sample-barcoded 5' primer and a J-beta primer mix. MiXCR was run by TCRdb on the 5' RACE reads, yielding one entry per CDR3 protein. The sample yields under 2,000,000 distinct CDR3 sequences, 49% seen once. The junction had 11 bases not matched to a gene; V was cut back by 5 bases and J by 5 bases. CDR1 is MGHRA, CDR2 YSYEKL, per germline. The CDR3 has 16 amino acids. The chain has TRBV4-1 and TRBJ2-3; 9 bases are a match to TRBD1. The sequence was obtained from a woman aged 40 to 50 in good health. The sample consisted of blood. The chain's CDR3 is CASSFEPGQGKDTQYF. DNA for the CDR3: TGCGCCAGCAGCTTTGAACCGGGACAGGGAAAAGATACGCAGTATTTT.